This TCR beta chain was recorded in a study of cytomegalovirus exposure and HLA in healthy donors (dated by TCRdb to about 2017). About the study as a whole: In an earlier analysis of fewer than 750 of the donors, under 300 Gb of sequence data and 117 million unique TCR beta sequences from roughly 200 million T cells were reported. Donor age, sex, ethnicity and CMV serostatus were collected together with the repertoire data. Class I and class II HLA loci were covered by the typing at four-digit resolution. In the later analysis, no new phenotypic data were used to find candidate immune exposures; instead, reliance was placed on TCR beta sequences and their occurrence across donors. Among the roughly 400 genotyped donors, around 81% belonged to the genetic ancestry cluster associated with self-reported Caucasian donors. High-throughput TCR immunosequencing, statistical association of individual TCRs with disease status, and machine learning were combined to predict cytomegalovirus infection status. Roughly five DR-DQ haplotypes were handled as single units for association and clustering, since linkage in the cohort was strong. Roughly 300 gigabases of sequencing data and 70 million to 100 million unique TCR sequences were included in an early release covering around 600 HLA-typed donors. The study profiled the T cell repertoires of 550 to 700 subjects by immunosequencing and related them to cytomegalovirus serostatus. Every discovery cohort repertoire had been produced on one sequencing platform. The aim of the study was to test whether cataloging public T cell receptors could identify signatures of past pathogen exposure. On average, roughly 250,000 unique TCR beta nucleotide sequences were sequenced per donor among 350 to 400 genotyped donors of the cohort, with 15% to 20% of those sequences being non-productive. In a later genetic analysis, genome-wide SNP genotypes for 398 of the 666 donors were used, and that subset was treated as a discovery cohort. A later analysis re-analyzed previously published TCR beta repertoires from about 730 donors and added high-resolution HLA genotyping to study TCR occurrence patterns. Typing coverage varied by locus: roughly 620-640 donors for A, B, C, DRB1 and DQB1; under 550 for DQA1; about 600 for DPA1; under 490 for DPB1. An earlier analysis of 587 of the donors used high-throughput TCR beta sequencing to judge whether each TCR beta V gene segment behaved as functional or pseudogenic. Besides the first cohort of some 670 subjects, a separate validation cohort made up of over 100 different subjects was used.

This clone was counted between two and nine times. What this receptor recognizes is not known. Per-base qualities were not stored, and no clone one base away is much larger. General findings and caveats noted by the study authors: A cluster of highly shared sequence variants was judged likely to represent a technical artifact of the sequencing pipeline. In vitro tests confirmed that three of the cytomegalovirus-associated TCR beta chains recognize cytomegalovirus antigens. Roughly uniform sequencing depth across donors was assumed in presence/absence analyses, although this assumption may not hold. A later analysis found that HLA-associated TCR beta chains were more clonally expanded and had lower generation probabilities than equally common non-associated chains. According to a later analysis, TCR association rates differed among HLA loci, with DRB1 alleles showing the most associated TCRs and HLA-C alleles showing the fewest. Several of the top co-occurrence clusters appeared to be linked to parvovirus B19, influenza, CMV and Epstein-Barr virus, according to a later analysis. Most TCR sequences were seen in very few donors, while some public TCRs were found in many individuals. The earlier analysis of 587 of the donors excluded some 16 rarely observed V segments, including chromosome 9 orphons, because counts were too low. Because some donors lacked HLA typing at each locus, the association tests relied only on the typed subset. In a later genetic analysis, fewer N-insertions in productive TCRs were reported among donors in an Asian-associated ancestry cluster than the roughly 700-donor mean. Linkage disequilibrium might explain the correlated functional status among segregating V segments, but an unknown experimental factor could not be excluded. Strong co-occurrence of HLA alleles, especially DR and DQ, made assigning TCR associations to individual alleles difficult. In an earlier analysis of about 540 of the donors, most TCR beta V segments were observed in productive rearrangements about 87% or about 30% of the time, broadly matching IMGT annotations. A further reported finding was that TCR beta sequences accurately predicted the HLA-A and HLA-B alleles for most subjects in the first cohort. The 87-base-pair reads could not distinguish some IMGT-functional V segments, including TRBV6-2 and TRBV6-3, so those segments were excluded. CMV serostatus was the only immune exposure information available for the cohort. According to a later analysis, most CMV-associated TCR beta chains appeared to be HLA-restricted, and the HLA associations seemed to be driven largely by CMV exposure. An association between a missense DCLRE1C variant and V-gene and J-gene trimming of TCR beta chains was found in a later genetic analysis and replicated in an independent cohort. In both the original and validation cohorts, the classifier was reported to diagnose cytomegalovirus status with high specificity and sensitivity. At a false discovery rate of 0.05, a later analysis linked roughly 17,000 TCR beta sequences to specific HLA alleles. The authors suggested that the approach could potentially be generalized to other disease states and immunological phenotypes. The cohort was sequenced for TCR beta chains only, and without alpha or paired-chain data the features that could be detected were limited. A total of fewer than 200 TCR beta chains were listed by the study as associated with cytomegalovirus.

The cohort comprised some 730 healthy bone marrow donors. At the time of sampling, all cohort members were nominally healthy, though unrecorded immune exposures were likely present. The donor tested CMV seronegative and was one of the 352 seronegative cohort members. A peripheral blood sample was provided by each donor, and peripheral blood mononuclear cells were used for TCR beta sequencing. Genomic DNA extraction from the blood cell samples was performed with the Qiagen DNeasy Blood Extraction Kit. Measured from the cysteine to the phenylalanine, the CDR3 is 15 residues long. Only the CDR3 part of the read is kept: 45 bases, read in frame from the first base. The V end gives up 5 bases and the J end 4 bases, leaving 7 bases in the junction not matched to a gene. CDR1 and CDR2 (LNHDA, SQIVND) derive from the germline V gene (reference sequence). The library was generated by the immunoSEQ multiplex PCR assay. A mixture of 60 forward primers for TCR Vbeta segments and 13 reverse primers for TCR Jbeta segments was used in the multiplex PCR. Amplification of the CDR3 region of rearranged TCR beta genes was performed with a multiplex PCR assay on genomic DNA. The Illumina HiSeq System was used to sequence the amplified TCR beta libraries as 87-base-pair reads. In the original analysis: A later analysis tallied tens of millions of unique TCR beta chains across the 700 or so repertoires, and around 12 million of those chains were shared by two or more donors. Raw reads were error-corrected and collapsed into unique sequences by a nearest-neighbor algorithm in which closely related sequences were merged to remove PCR and sequencing errors. CDR3 sequences were aligned to IMGT reference sequences to assign V, D and J gene segments. For a sequence to be retained, at least a six-nucleotide match to both a V gene segment and a J gene segment was required. A rearrangement was called productive if the CDR3 had no stop codons and remained in frame with V and J, and every other rearrangement was called non-productive. CDR3 was defined according to IMGT convention as the region running from the second conserved V-encoded cysteine to the conserved J-encoded phenylalanine. The earlier analysis of 587 of the donors excluded any sequence lacking an unambiguous match to a single V gene segment. In an earlier analysis of 587 of the donors, V segments were called functional above 56.7% productive rearrangements and were called segregating when the between-donor standard deviation exceeded 5%. A statistical classification framework was built for diagnosing cytomegalovirus status from the catalog of TCR beta chain sequences. In a later analysis, V and J genes were assigned by comparing TCR nucleotide sequences against IMGT/GENE-DB human TR gene sequences. In a later analysis, CDR3 sequences and most-parsimonious VDJ recombination scenarios were assigned using the TCRdist pipeline. In a later analysis, every TCR beta chain was defined by the combination of its CDR3 amino acid sequence and its V-gene family, and reads without a unique V-gene family were dropped. To address suspected cross-contamination and a sequencing artifact, a later analysis removed several hundred highly shared, low-generation-probability nucleotide sequences. For each public chain, a later analysis derived a clonal expansion index from normalized ranks of inferred template counts within each repertoire. In a later analysis, generation probabilities were computed using a VDJ recombination model fitted to out-of-frame rearrangements, and the results were checked against IGoR. A later analysis scored TCR-TCR, TCR-HLA and TCR-CMV co-occurrence with hypergeometric tests, applying a repertoire-size bias correction to TCR pairs. A later analysis estimated false discovery rates by permuting HLA or CMV assignments 20 times. In a later analysis, co-occurring TCRs were grouped using DBSCAN, with TCRdist sequence similarity added in when clustering inside HLA-allele-positive subsets. Repertoires with fewer than 30,000 or more than 120,000 public chains, plus five repertoires with anomalous nucleotide sharing, were excluded from co-occurrence clustering. This is the immuneACCESS table as TCRdb keeps it, with only in-frame sequences that have V and J called. A part of the clones is gone; compared with another copy, unresolved V genes explain less than half, and the rest is unexplained. V and J calls and clone size are those listed in that table; D and trimming were worked out from the DNA. This sample comprises about 67,000 clones, about 70% of them detected only once. In total, the top ten clones hold 2% to 2.5% of the sample.

The rearranged segments are TRBV19 and TRBJ1-1, with 10 junctional bases fitting TRBD1. The clonotype was recovered from a woman aged 25 to 39 in good health and CMV-seronegative. The sequencing input was PBMCs. The sequenced DNA: TGTGCCAGTAGTCCCTGGACAGGGGGTTCCACTGAAGCTTTCTTT. Protein translation: CASSPWTGGSTEAFF.